The 24 T cell receptor beta chains below all came from one sample that was sequenced in a study of response to subunit inactivated influenza vaccine. TCRdb itself ran the RT-PCR reads through MiXCR, one entry per CDR3 protein. The repertoire has about 700,000 distinct CDR3 sequences, approximately 15% of them found once; the top ten carry around 6.5%. This specimen consisted of PBMCs from blood, obtained 14 to 15 days before vaccination. The receptors were gathered from a man aged 45-60 years who received an inactivated influenza vaccine.

The table lists this clonotype with a few counts. The chain joins TRBV4-3 to TRBJ2-7; 8 bases map to TRBD1. V dropped 1 base and J dropped 4; count of bases not matched to a gene: 6. The germline V gene encodes CDR1 LGHNA and CDR2 YSLEER. The CDR3 length is 15 residues. This CDR3 is CASSQGVTGVYEQYF. The CDR3, as DNA: TGCGCCAGCAGCCAAGGGGTGACAGGGGTTTACGAGCAGTACTTC.

This clonotype has only a few counts. The junction and the germline gene differ at one end; a read error may be behind it. The genes are TRBV5-1 and TRBJ1-5; D remains unclear. Germline CDR1 reads SGHRS; CDR2 reads YFSETQ. The CDR3 has 9 amino acids. DNA of the CDR3: TGCGCCAGCAAACAGCCCCAGCATTTT. Translation: CASKQPQHF.

This clonotype has only a few counts. The chain carries TRBV12-3 or TRBV12-4 and TRBJ1-2; D is unclear. The length of the CDR3 is 14 residues. V was cut by 3 bases and J by 5 bases, with 13 bases left in between. The CDR3 DNA reads TGTGCCAGCAGTTTTTATGGGGAAGGGTATGGCTACACCTTC. It yields the protein CASSFYGEGYGYTF.

V and J are TRBV19 and TRBJ2-2; D not resolved. Germline values: CDR1 LNHDA, CDR2 SQIVND (reference sequence). The V gene lost 4 bases and the J gene lost 2 bases, with 17 bases spanning the gap. The CDR3 consists of 17 residues. CDR3 coding DNA: TGTGCCAGTAGTAAGCCTGTAGGCGGACCCAACACCGGGGAGCTGTTTTTT. It specifies CASSKPVGGPNTGELFF. Based on the CDR3 plus reference TRBV19 and TRBJ2-2, the full variable domain is DGGITQSPKYLFRKEGQNVTLSCEQNLNHDAMYWYRQDPGQGLRLIYYSQIVNDFQKGDIAEGYSVSREKKESFPLTVTSAQKNPTAFYLCASSKPVGGPNTGELFFGEGSRLTVL.

The CDR3 DNA sequence: TGTGCCATCAGGCGGGACCGAGATTACAATGAGCAGTTCTTC. Its translation: CAIRRDRDYNEQFF. The chain employs TRBV10-3 and TRBJ2-1; a weak D match, TRBD2 (6 bases). The CDR3 consists of 14 residues. The ends were cut back, 6 bases at V and 4 bases at J, with 13 bases in the middle. Germline values: CDR1 ENHRY, CDR2 SYGVKD.

The chain employs TRBV20-1 and TRBJ1-5, with 7 bases fitting TRBD1. The CDR3 runs 14 residues. The V segment lost 3 bases and the J segment 4 bases; nucleotides outside the gene matches: 6. Germline CDR1 reads DFQATT; CDR2 reads SNEGSKA (reference sequence). The CDR3 sequence: CSARILRGNQPQHF. The CDR3, as DNA: TGCAGTGCTAGGATACTCAGGGGGAATCAGCCCCAGCATTTT.

This clonotype showed up just a few times. The chain has TRBV6-2 or TRBV6-3 and TRBJ1-2, with a weak D call TRBD1 (5 bases). Germline V gene sequence: CDR1 MNHEY, CDR2 SVGEGT. Deletions cut 3 bases from V and 6 bases from J, with 20 bases between. The CDR3 totals 16 residues. CDR3 amino acids: CASSYLRDRAGDGYTF. In nucleotides, the CDR3 is TGTGCCAGCAGTTATCTCCGGGACCGCGCTGGGGATGGCTACACCTTC.

The rearrangement links TRBV6-5 to TRBJ2-7; D may be TRBD2 (6 bases). From germline, CDR1 is MNHEY and CDR2 SVGAGI. The CDR3 extends over 14 amino acids. V shed 2 bases and J shed 1 base, with 9 bases lying between them. The CDR3: CASSYLAKSYEQYF. CDR3 nucleotides: TGTGCCAGCAGTTACCTAGCGAAATCCTACGAGCAGTACTTC.

This clonotype has a handful of counts. This chain uses TRBV12-3 or TRBV12-4 with TRBJ1-3; 7 bases map to TRBD1. V lost 5 bases and J lost 4; bases outside the gene matches: 11. CDR3 length equals 16 residues. CDR3 residues: CASSPTDRVLGNTIYF. The CDR3 DNA follows: TGTGCCAGCAGTCCTACAGACAGGGTTTTAGGAAACACCATATATTTT.

This clonotype was counted a few times. The rearrangement links TRBV4-2 to TRBJ2-3, with D perhaps TRBD1 or TRBD2 (6 bases each). The CDR3 runs to 15 residues. Trimming took off 4 bases at V and 2 bases at J, with 13 bases between the two ends. Germline V gene sequence: CDR1 LGHNA, CDR2 YNFKEQ. CDR3 amino acids: CASSPSGALTDTQYF. CDR3 sequence (DNA): TGTGCCAGCAGCCCCTCGGGGGCCCTCACAGATACGCAGTATTTT.

The table lists this clonotype with a few counts. The chain is built from TRBV4-3 and TRBJ2-5; the match to TRBD1 covers 7 bases. Germline loops: CDR1 LGHNA, CDR2 YSLEER. The CDR3 length is 15 residues. V trimming: 0 bases; J trimming: 4 bases; junction bases outside the gene matches: 5. The CDR3 region has the DNA TGCGCCAGCAGCCAAGAAGACAGGGCATTAGAGACCCAGTACTTC. Its translation is CASSQEDRALETQYF.

This clonotype came up many times. V and J are TRBV20-1 and TRBJ2-1; 8 nucleotides align to TRBD1. Trimming at V came to 6 bases and at J to 7 bases, leaving 14 bases not matched to a gene. In germline, CDR1 is DFQATT, CDR2 SNEGSKA (reference sequence). The CDR3 has 15 residues. The DNA for the CDR3 is TGCAGTGCGACGGACAGGGTACGGGGGATTAATGAGCAGTTCTTC. Translation gives CSATDRVRGINEQFF.

This clonotype was seen only a few times. V usage is TRBV27 and J usage is TRBJ1-2; D possibly corresponds to TRBD1 (6 bases). V lost 2 bases and J lost 8, with 15 bases in between. The CDR3 runs to 14 residues. Germline V gene lookup returns CDR1 MNHEY and CDR2 SMNVEV (reference sequence). CDR3 protein: CASSLGTGKRGYTF. CDR3 sequence (DNA): TGTGCCAGCAGTTTAGGCACAGGGAAGAGGGGCTACACCTTC.

This clonotype occurred many times. The rearrangement uses TRBV27 and TRBJ2-7, with TRBD2 matching 8 bases. Germline V gene data show CDR1 as MNHEY and CDR2 as SMNVEV (reference sequence). The trim removed 1 base at V and 4 bases at J, leaving 3 bases unmatched. The CDR3 sequence is 14 residues long. The CDR3 here is CASSLWSGGYEQYF. For the CDR3, the DNA is TGTGCCAGCAGTTTATGGAGCGGGGGTTACGAGCAGTACTTC.

This clonotype was picked up a small number of times. J is TRBJ1-4 and V is TRBV6-6, with D unresolved. This CDR3 region has 13 residues. Trimming stripped 5 bases from V and 10 bases from J, with 14 bases between. Germline assignment: CDR1 MNHNY and CDR2 SVGAGI (reference sequence). CDR3: CASSASYSGKLFF. The DNA of the CDR3 is TGTGCCAGCAGTGCCTCCTATTCGGGAAAACTGTTTTTT.

This clonotype was seen more than once but under ten times. The chain couples TRBV6-1 to TRBJ1-4; D unclear. V lost 8 bases to trimming and J lost 2 bases, with 15 bases between them. The length of the CDR3 is 15 residues. Germline loops: CDR1 MNHNS, CDR2 SASEGT. The CDR3 loop is CASGDVGPTNEKLFF. The CDR3, as DNA: TGTGCCAGCGGGGATGTGGGCCCGACTAATGAAAAACTGTTTTTT.

The sample holds a few counts of this clonotype. The chain employs TRBV11-2 and TRBJ2-1; possibly TRBD1 or TRBD2 for D (6 bases each). The CDR3 extends over 15 amino acids. The V gene's germline CDR1 is SGHAT and CDR2 FQNNGV. V was pared by 6 bases and J by 4 bases, with 16 bases between. CDR3 sequence: CASRGWGARYNEQFF. The CDR3 DNA reads TGTGCCAGCAGGGGTTGGGGGGCCCGGTACAATGAGCAGTTCTTC.

This clonotype has a handful of counts. V usage is TRBV10-3 and J usage is TRBJ2-7; 9 bases align to TRBD1. Germline V gene lookup returns CDR1 ENHRY and CDR2 SYGVKD. The CDR3 totals 15 residues. With 4 bases clipped from V and 7 bases from J, the junction kept 11 bases outside the gene matches. CDR3 residues: CAISGEDRGVVEQYF. CDR3 in DNA: TGTGCCATCAGTGGAGAGGACAGGGGAGTGGTAGAGCAGTACTTC.

This clonotype was seen at least ten times. This chain links TRBV20-1 with TRBJ2-2, with no clear D. Trimming cost V 0 bases and J 2 bases, with 1 base left between them. This CDR3 contains 12 residues. Germline values: CDR1 DFQATT, CDR2 SNEGSKA (reference sequence). CDR3 sequence: CSARDNTGELFF. DNA for the CDR3: TGCAGTGCTAGAGACAACACCGGGGAGCTGTTTTTT.

The V call is TRBV25-1, the J call TRBJ2-7, with a weak D call TRBD2 (7 bases). V lost 4 bases and J lost 3, with 19 bases in between. This CDR3 has 16 amino acids. CDR1 and CDR2 (germline): MGHDK, SYGVNS. CDR3 loop: CASSGKKGGRGYEQYF. In DNA form, the CDR3 reads TGTGCCAGCAGTGGGAAAAAGGGGGGGCGGGGCTACGAGCAGTACTTC.

The V gene is TRBV15, the J gene TRBJ1-4, with a weak D call TRBD1 (6 bases). Germline assignment: CDR1 LNHNV and CDR2 YYDKDF (reference sequence). CDR3 length: 15 residues. Trimming took 2 bases from V and 3 from J, leaving 10 bases between them. The CDR3 DNA reads as TGTGCCACCAGCAGACGACAGGCTCCTAATGAAAAACTGTTTTTT. Translating gives CATSRRQAPNEKLFF. The full variable domain, in which reference TRBV15 and TRBJ1-4 provide the parts outside the CDR3, is DAMVIQNPRYQVTQFGKPVTLSCSQTLNHNVMYWYQQKSSQAPKLLFHYYDKDFNNEADTPDNFQSRRPNTSFCFLDIRSPGLGDTAMYLCATSRRQAPNEKLFFGSGTQLSVL.

In this sample, this clonotype turned up a few times. The chain has TRBV18 and TRBJ2-3; D not certain. Trimming cost V 3 bases and J 4 bases, with 11 bases left between them. This CDR3 comprises 14 residues. Germline V lookup: CDR1 KGHSH, CDR2 LQKENI. CDR3 sequence: CASSPPTWSDTQYF. The CDR3 DNA sequence: TGTGCCAGCTCACCCCCTACCTGGTCAGATACGCAGTATTTT.

This clonotype occurred a few times. The chain couples TRBV18 to TRBJ2-6, with a possible D match to TRBD1 (5 bases). The CDR3 consists of 15 residues. Between the trimmed V and J ends, which lost 8 bases and 5 bases, there was a span of 16 bases. Per germline, CDR1 KGHSH and CDR2 LQKENI. The DNA for the CDR3 is TGTGCCAGCCGCTTGCCAGGGAAACGGGCCAACGTCCTGACTTTC. This translates into CASRLPGKRANVLTF.

The rearrangement joins TRBV20-1 to TRBJ1-6; 8 bases line up with TRBD1. The V gene's germline CDR1 is DFQATT and CDR2 SNEGSKA (reference sequence). This CDR3 contains 17 residues. After removal of 1 base from V and 4 bases from J, the junction contained 9 bases not matched to a gene. CDR3 DNA: TGCAGTGCTAGAGTCCACGACAGGGGCATATATAATTCACCCCTCCACTTT. Translating it yields CSARVHDRGIYNSPLHF.